A single sample is the source of the 13 T cell receptor beta chains below, sequenced in a study of blood T cell repertoires in COVID-19. Sequenced by immunoSEQ multiplex PCR; TCRdb stores in-frame clones only, minus some. The table includes 50,000 to 65,000 clones, roughly 82% detected once. The source material was peripheral blood. These receptors originate from a woman aged 55 to 70 with acute or convalescent COVID-19.

The genes are TRBV19 and TRBJ1-1; 8 nucleotides align to TRBD1. The trim removed 5 bases at V and 5 bases at J, leaving 10 bases unmatched. The germline CDR1 and CDR2 sequences are LNHDA and SQIVND (reference sequence). This CDR3 comprises 15 residues. Here the CDR3 DNA reads TGTGCCAGTAGTGCACGACAGGGGCGGTATACTGAAGCTTTCTTT. This encodes CASSARQGRYTEAFF.

V usage is TRBV24-1 and J usage is TRBJ2-5, with D perhaps matching TRBD1 (6 bases). The CDR3 runs 14 residues. The germline V gene has CDR1 KGHDR and CDR2 SFDVKD. Between the trimmed V and J ends, which lost 2 bases and 5 bases, there was a span of 11 bases. Here the CDR3 reads CATSDSSGVETQYF. The CDR3 DNA is TGTGCCACCAGTGATTCTTCAGGGGTGGAGACCCAGTACTTC.

The chain uses TRBV19 and TRBJ2-1; TRBD1 matches 7 bases. Trimming cost V 9 bases and J 5 bases; bases outside gene matches: 7. CDR1 LNHDA and CDR2 SQIVND come from the germline V gene (reference sequence). CDR3 length: 13 residues. CDR3 sequence: CASRDSPHNEQFF. The CDR3 region has the DNA TGTGCCAGCCGGGACAGTCCCCACAATGAGCAGTTCTTC.

This chain links TRBV29-1 with TRBJ1-1; 8 nucleotides line up with TRBD1. CDR1 and CDR2 from the germline V gene are SQVTM and ANQGSEA. The CDR3 contains 12 residues. The V and J ends lost 4 bases and 6 bases, in that order; junction bases with no gene match: 4. DNA for the CDR3: TGCAGCGTTGCACAGGGGGGGGCTGAAGCTTTCTTT. It encodes CSVAQGGAEAFF.

The CDR3 DNA sequence: TGTGCCAGCAGCTATAGCGGGGGGGATACGCAGTATTTT. The encoded protein is CASSYSGGDTQYF. The chain links TRBV9 to TRBJ2-3; 10 positions match TRBD2. CDR3 size: 13 residues. Germline loops: CDR1 SGDLS, CDR2 YYNGEE. After removal of 4 bases from V and 6 bases from J, the junction contained 2 bases not matched to a gene.

The chain has TRBV7-9 and TRBJ1-1, with TRBD1 matching 8 bases. CDR1 and CDR2 (germline): SEHNR, FQNEAQ (reference sequence). The V segment lost 5 bases and the J segment 0 bases; nucleotides outside the gene matches: 5. CDR3 length: 15 residues. The CDR3 DNA reads TGTGCCAGCAGCCCAATGACAGGGGTGAACACTGAAGCTTTCTTT. Amino acid sequence: CASSPMTGVNTEAFF.

The CDR3 loop reads CSVVGGAGGDTQYF. The CDR3 DNA is TGCAGCGTTGTCGGGGGGGCCGGAGGAGATACGCAGTATTTT. The chain is built from TRBV29-1 and TRBJ2-3, with 8 bases lining up with TRBD2. This CDR3 comprises 14 residues. The ends lost 4 bases at V and 5 bases at J; junction bases unmatched: 8. The germline V gene encodes CDR1 SQVTM and CDR2 ANQGSEA.

This clone was observed a handful of times. This chain uses TRBV12-5 with TRBJ2-7; 8 nucleotides match TRBD1. After removal of 2 bases from V and 6 bases from J, the junction contained 6 bases not matched to a gene. Germline CDR1 LGHNT, CDR2 FRNRAP. The CDR3 consists of 14 residues. The CDR3 here is CASGLPGTGGEQYF. CDR3 bases: TGTGCTAGTGGTTTGCCCGGGACAGGAGGCGAGCAGTACTTC.

The chain carries TRBV7-8 and TRBJ2-7; the match to TRBD1 covers 9 bases. V lost 2 bases to trimming and J lost 5 bases; unmatched junction nucleotides: 7. The CDR3 runs to 15 residues. Per germline, CDR1 SGHVS and CDR2 FQNEAQ. The CDR3 nucleotides are TGTGCCAGCAGCTTAAGAGGGGACAGGGCCCACGAGCAGTACTTC. Protein product: CASSLRGDRAHEQYF. Combining the CDR3 with reference TRBV7-8 and TRBJ2-7 gives the whole variable domain GAGVSQSPRYKVAKRGQDVALRCDPISGHVSLFWYQQALGQGPEFLTYFQNEAQLDKSGLPSDRFFAERPEGSVSTLKIQRTQQEDSAVYLCASSLRGDRAHEQYFGPGTRLTVT.

V usage is TRBV20-1 and J usage is TRBJ1-1; D not resolved. Trimming pared 1 base from V and 3 bases from J, leaving 3 bases between. The length of the CDR3 is 11 residues. Germline V gives CDR1 DFQATT, CDR2 SNEGSKA (reference sequence). The CDR3 nucleotides read TGCAGTGCTAGAGGCGACACTGAAGCTTTCTTT. Amino acids: CSARGDTEAFF.

This rearrangement joins TRBV6-6 to TRBJ1-5; D perhaps matches TRBD1 (5 bases). Germline V gene lookup returns CDR1 MNHNY and CDR2 SVGAGI (reference sequence). V was trimmed by 2 bases and J by 4 bases, leaving 6 bases between them. The CDR3 length is 13 residues. The chain's CDR3 is CASSYQGNQPQHF. As DNA, the CDR3 is TGTGCCAGCAGTTACCAGGGAAATCAGCCCCAGCATTTT.

The chain couples TRBV27 to TRBJ1-4; D might be TRBD1 (6 bases). The CDR3 is 14 amino acids. Germline CDR1 MNHEY, CDR2 SMNVEV (reference sequence). V lost 3 bases, J lost 8 bases, and 13 bases lay in between. The CDR3 protein is CASSFKGGSEKLFF. CDR3 sequence (DNA): TGTGCCAGCAGTTTCAAAGGGGGTAGCGAAAAACTGTTTTTT.

This chain joins TRBV5-1 and TRBJ1-2, with TRBD1 identical over 8 bases. This CDR3 comprises 17 residues. The germline gives CDR1 SGHRS, CDR2 YFSETQ. V shed 1 base, J shed 3 bases, and the junction held 11 bases outside the gene matches. The CDR3 here is CASSLFVDREGDYGYTF. The CDR3, as DNA: TGCGCCAGCAGCTTGTTCGTGGACAGGGAGGGCGACTATGGCTACACCTTC. The full variable domain, with the rest looked up from reference TRBV5-1 and TRBJ1-2, is KAGVTQTPRYLIKTRGQQVTLSCSPISGHRSVSWYQQTPGQGLQFLFEYFSETQRNKGNFPGRFSGRQFSNSRSEMNVSTLELGDSALYLCASSLFVDREGDYGYTFGSGTRLTVV.